These 22 T cell receptor beta chains originate from one sample sequenced in a study of T cells expressing NK-cell markers. TCRdb reprocessed the 5' RACE reads and reports one entry per CDR3 protein, with no DNA. This sample contains 250,000 to 300,000 distinct CDR3 sequences. Sequences were obtained from blood T cells: a sorted CD56 or NKG2C T cell subset, CD4+ or CD8+ T cells, or bulk PBMC T cells (not recorded which). The receptors here all came from a woman between 18 and 69 years old in good health.

V gene TRBV20-1 combines with J gene TRBJ2-1; the TCRdb D gene call, TRBD2, has no DNA to confirm it. This CDR3 contains 17 residues. Germline assignment: CDR1 DFQATT and CDR2 SNEGSKA (reference sequence). CDR3: CSARDTGREGSYNEQFF.

The CDR3 loop reads CSAREGSTEAFF. This chain uses TRBV20-1 with TRBJ1-1. The CDR3 extends over 12 amino acids. Germline V gene sequence: CDR1 DFQATT, CDR2 SNEGSKA (reference sequence).

The rearrangement joins TRBV3-1 to TRBJ1-2. The CDR3 consists of 14 residues. The germline gives CDR1 LGHDT, CDR2 YNNKEL (reference sequence). The CDR3 spells CASSQDRITNGYTF. The full variable domain, its missing parts supplied by reference TRBV3-1 and TRBJ1-2, is DTAVSQTPKYLVTQMGNDKSIKCEQNLGHDTMYWYKQDSKKFLKIMFSYNNKELIINETVPNRFSPKSPDKAHLNLHINSLELGDSAVYFCASSQDRITNGYTFGSGTRLTVV.

This chain links TRBV10-3 with TRBJ2-1; the TCRdb D gene call, TRBD2, has no DNA to confirm it. The CDR3 is 17 residues long. CDR1 is ENHRY and CDR2 is SYGVKD in the germline V gene. This CDR3 is CAISESNPGLHYNEQFF.

This chain links TRBV19 with TRBJ2-1. This CDR3 has 16 amino acids. Germline CDR1 reads LNHDA; CDR2 reads SQIVND (reference sequence). The chain's CDR3 is CASSNFDRRAYNEQFF.

The chain joins TRBV10-3 to TRBJ2-7; lacking DNA, the TRBD1 call made by TCRdb goes unchecked. Germline loops: CDR1 ENHRY, CDR2 SYGVKD. The CDR3 has 15 amino acids. The CDR3 reads CAISEEGQGRYEQYF.

This chain's CDR3 is CASRGSNTGELFF. The chain couples TRBV4-3 to TRBJ2-2. Germline V lookup: CDR1 LGHNA, CDR2 YSLEER. This CDR3 spans 13 amino acids.

The V call is TRBV20-1, the J call TRBJ2-2; TCRdb outputs TRBD2, but without DNA this stays unchecked. This CDR3 region has 15 residues. Germline CDR1 and CDR2: DFQATT and SNEGSKA (reference sequence). CDR3 loop: CSALRADPNTGELFF.

This chain links TRBV5-1 with TRBJ2-1; with no DNA, the TCRdb D assignment of TRBD1 cannot be verified. Germline V lookup: CDR1 SGHRS, CDR2 YFSETQ. The CDR3 sequence is 17 residues long. The CDR3 sequence: CASSVRAGTEGYNEQFF.

The chain couples TRBV18 to TRBJ2-5; TCRdb designates TRBD1, a call that cannot be tested without DNA. This CDR3 has 16 amino acids. Germline CDR1 is KGHSH and CDR2 is LQKENI. CDR3 region: CASSPPWAGQRETQYF. Using reference TRBV18 and TRBJ2-5 for the parts outside the CDR3, the full variable domain is NAGVMQNPRHLVRRRGQEARLRCSPMKGHSHVYWYRQLPEEGLKFMVYLQKENIIDESGMPKERFSAEFPKEGPSILRIQQVVRGDSAAYFCASSPPWAGQRETQYFGPGTRLLVL.

The CDR3: CASSLGQSSRRYF. This sequence joins TRBV12-3 or TRBV12-4 and TRBJ1-3. The CDR3 length is 13 residues.

This sequence joins TRBV20-1 and TRBJ1-6; TCRdb returns TRBD1, unconfirmable since there is no DNA. The CDR3 consists of 18 residues. CDR1 and CDR2 from the germline V gene are DFQATT and SNEGSKA (reference sequence). CDR3: CSAPRTGGPPFYNSPLHF.

The gene calls are TRBV7-2 and TRBJ1-2; TCRdb reports TRBD1, a call that lacks DNA to check it against. CDR1 and CDR2 (germline): SGHTA, FQGNSA. CDR3 length: 15 residues. CDR3 in amino acids: CASSATGTYNYGYTF.

The gene calls are TRBV29-1 and TRBJ2-1; TCRdb selects TRBD1, and the lack of DNA leaves this call unchecked. Germline V gene sequence: CDR1 SQVTM, CDR2 ANQGSEA. The CDR3 totals 13 residues. CDR3: CSVRGARGNEQFF.

The J gene is TRBJ2-3, the V gene TRBV20-1; checking the TCRdb D call of TRBD1 is not possible without DNA. This CDR3 contains 15 residues. Germline-derived CDR1 and CDR2 are DFQATT and SNEGSKA (reference sequence). The CDR3 is CSALTGGAWADTQYF.

This chain joins TRBV5-4 and TRBJ2-2; as DNA is missing, the TRBD2 call by TCRdb cannot be tested. The CDR3 consists of 14 residues. Germline CDR1 and CDR2: SGHNT and YYREEE (reference sequence). The CDR3 loop is CASSLGLAAGELFF. Based on the CDR3 plus reference TRBV5-4 and TRBJ2-2, the full variable domain is ETGVTQSPTHLIKTRGQQVTLRCSSQSGHNTVSWYQQALGQGPQFIFQYYREEENGRGNFPPRFSGLQFPNYSSELNVNALELDDSALYLCASSLGLAAGELFFGEGSRLTVL.

V usage is TRBV4-2 and J usage is TRBJ2-2. The CDR3 is 15 amino acids. CDR1 is LGHNA, CDR2 YNFKEQ, per germline. CDR3 residues: CASSRQFANTGELFF.

V is TRBV6-2 or TRBV6-3 and J is TRBJ2-1. This CDR3 is 15 amino acids long. Germline CDR1 is MNHEY and CDR2 is SVGEGT. CDR3 residues: CASRVLDSSYNEQFF.

The genes are TRBV27 and TRBJ1-1; TCRdb's D call of TRBD1 is untestable without DNA. In germline, CDR1 is MNHEY, CDR2 SMNVEV (reference sequence). CDR3 size: 13 residues. CDR3 sequence: CASRWTANTEAFF.

CDR3 loop: CSARPQGTWTEAFF. V gene TRBV20-1 combines with J gene TRBJ1-1; TCRdb's D call, TRBD1, is unchecked because there is no DNA. This CDR3 has 14 residues. Germline CDR1 reads DFQATT; CDR2 reads SNEGSKA (reference sequence).

The chain recombines TRBV18 with TRBJ2-1; TCRdb's D call, TRBD2, is unchecked because there is no DNA. Per germline, CDR1 KGHSH and CDR2 LQKENI. This CDR3 is 16 amino acids long. The CDR3 region is CASSPLSGRGDNEQFF.

The rearrangement uses TRBV14 and TRBJ1-1. This CDR3 contains 14 residues. CDR1 and CDR2 from the germline V gene are SGHDN and FVKESK. CDR3 sequence: CASSLGLKNTEAFF.